Sequencing of this T cell receptor (beta chain) was carried out in a study of OX40 agonist ivuxolimab in advanced cancers. Per the germline V gene, CDR1 is MNHGY and CDR2 is SAAAGT. CDR3 size: 12 residues. The ends were cut back, 2 bases at V and 4 bases at J, with 3 bases in the middle. The protocol was immunoSEQ multiplex PCR, while the TCRdb copy is restricted to in-frame clones and leaves out a portion. The sample carries about 52,000 clones, 80% to 85% recorded once. The sample here was CD4+ or CD8+ T cells sorted from blood, taken in a trial of the OX40 agonist ivuxolimab. The origin of this receptor is an adult with an advanced solid tumor such as melanoma, head and neck, liver or kidney cancer. The chain has TRBV6-8 and TRBJ2-1; no reliable D call. CDR3 nucleotides: TGTGCCAGCAGTTACCATTACAATGAGCAGTTCTTC. It yields the protein CASSYHYNEQFF.